The source of this T cell receptor beta chain is a study of OX40 agonist ivuxolimab in advanced cancers. Regarding the study as a whole: The mean number of expanded clones was higher in CD8+ T cells than in CD4+.

Trimming shortened V by 3 bases and J by 2 bases, and 20 bases separated the two germline ends. The CDR3 loop spans 17 amino acids. Looked up from germline, CDR1 is SGDLS and CDR2 is YYNGEE. With regard to this clone: Its antigen is not known.

The table came from immunoSEQ multiplex PCR; TCRdb's copy has only in-frame clones and leaves some out. Of about 60,000 clones in the sample, over 90% are singletons; the top ten hold 15% to 20%. The TCR comes from an adult with an advanced solid tumor such as melanoma, head and neck, liver or kidney cancer. The sample here was CD4+ or CD8+ T cells sorted from blood, taken in a trial of the OX40 agonist ivuxolimab. The chain joins TRBV9 to TRBJ1-1; TRBD1 might be the D (6 bases). CDR3 DNA: TGTGCCAGCAGCGCAGGGGCAGTGGTGGGGGTTAACACTGAAGCTTTCTTT. Residues: CASSAGAVVGVNTEAFF.